One sample yielded the 23 T cell receptor beta chains listed below, sequenced in a study of blood T cells in healthy people across ages. A sample-barcoded 5' primer and a J-beta primer mix were used in a second PCR of roughly 7 to 12 cycles. TCRdb used MiXCR to reprocess the 5' RACE reads, holding one entry per CDR3 protein. The top ten hold 9.5% to 13% of the sample, which has 800,000 to 950,000 distinct CDR3 sequences, almost 30% seen once. In addition, the sample was reused for a study of T cells of mothers and their children.

Sequenced sample: blood. Receptors were obtained from a woman aged 40 to 49 in good health.

The CDR3 is CASCRLAGTDTQYF. CDR3 DNA sequence: TGCGCCAGCTGTCGACTAGCGGGGACAGATACGCAGTATTTT. This chain joins TRBV5-1 and TRBJ2-3; 11 bases are shared with TRBD2. Germline V gene data show CDR1 as SGHRS and CDR2 as YFSETQ. This CDR3 contains 14 residues. Trimming took 7 bases from V and 3 from J; bases not matched to a gene: 4. Full variable domain (outside the CDR3, taken from reference TRBV5-1 and TRBJ2-3): KAGVTQTPRYLIKTRGQQVTLSCSPISGHRSVSWYQQTPGQGLQFLFEYFSETQRNKGNFPGRFSGRQFSNSRSEMNVSTLELGDSALYLCASCRLAGTDTQYFGPGTRLTVL.

Turning to this clonotype: At one end, the junction sequence differs from germline, possibly due to a read error. The chain recombines TRBV28 with TRBJ1-2, with D possibly matching TRBD1 (5 bases). Germline CDR1 is MDHEN and CDR2 is SYDVKM. The CDR3 spans 14 residues. The CDR3 DNA reads TGTGCCAACAGTTTAGCAGGGAGTAGAGATGGCTACACCTTC. Translation: CANSLAGSRDGYTF.

Notes on this clonotype: This could be a read error, since a much larger clone is one nucleotide away. This chain joins TRBV29-1 and TRBJ2-4, with D unresolved. This CDR3 region has 14 residues. Germline V CDR1 and CDR2: SQVTM, ANQGSEA. V shed 3 bases and J shed 13 bases, with 22 bases lying between them. Written as DNA, the CDR3 is TGCAGCGTTGACAGCCAGCTCACCTACAATGAGCAGTACTTC. The encoded protein is CSVDSQLTYNEQYF.

Comment on this clonotype: The germline gene is not matched at one end of the junction; a read error may be the cause. This sequence joins TRBV29-1 and TRBJ1-1; D gene ambiguous. The CDR3 runs to 16 residues. Germline V lookup: CDR1 SQVTM, CDR2 ANQGSEA. CDR3 protein: CSVPFPNSFMNIEAFF. Here the CDR3 DNA reads TGCAGCGTCCCTTTCCCCAACAGCTTTATGAACATTGAAGCTTTCTTT.

This chain connects TRBV7-9 to TRBJ1-1; unclear D gene. The germline gives CDR1 SEHNR, CDR2 FQNEAQ (reference sequence). V lost 5 bases to trimming and J lost 5 bases, with 18 bases between them. The CDR3 has 15 amino acids. CDR3 nucleotide sequence: TGTGCCAGCAGCCCCCGTCAGGCCCTTCGGACTGAAGCTTTCTTT. This encodes CASSPRQALRTEAFF.

At least ten counts were recorded for this clonotype. V usage is TRBV9 and J usage is TRBJ2-7; unclear D gene. V was shortened by 3 bases and J by 0 bases, with 13 bases between the two germline ends. Germline V CDR1 and CDR2: SGDLS, YYNGEE. The CDR3 extends over 15 amino acids. The CDR3 protein is CASSATYAVSYEQYF. In DNA, the CDR3 is TGTGCCAGCAGCGCAACTTACGCTGTCTCCTACGAGCAGTACTTC.

This clonotype occurred many times. A much larger clone lies a single base off, so this may be a read error. V is TRBV6-5 and J is TRBJ2-5; D is undetermined. Germline values: CDR1 MNHEY, CDR2 SVGAGI. CDR3 length equals 10 residues. V lost 5 bases and J lost 5, with 3 bases in between. The CDR3 spells CASSPETQYF. The CDR3 nucleotides are TGTGCCAGCAGTCCGGAGACCCAGTACTTC.

V and J are TRBV11-2 and TRBJ2-3, with 9 bases lining up with TRBD2. This CDR3 has 16 residues. Germline loops: CDR1 SGHAT, CDR2 FQNNGV. The V and J ends lost 5 bases and 8 bases, in that order; junction bases with no gene match: 14. The CDR3 region has the DNA TGTGCCAGCAGCGACTCTAGCGGGGTGACGTCTGGTACGCAGTATTTT. It yields the protein CASSDSSGVTSGTQYF.

This clonotype was detected a few times. At one of its ends the junction is not consistent with the germline gene, which may arise from a read error. V gene TRBV4-3 combines with J gene TRBJ2-1; D remains unclear. The CDR3 has 15 amino acids. Germline V gene lookup returns CDR1 LGHNA and CDR2 YSLEER. The CDR3 nucleotides read TGCGCCAGCAGCCAAGGGCAGGTCTCCTACAATGAGCGGTTCTTC. This encodes CASSQGQVSYNERFF.

This clonotype has a count of ten or more. The rearrangement links TRBV7-9 to TRBJ2-5; D perhaps matches TRBD2 (5 bases). V lost 0 bases, J lost 5 bases, and 10 bases lay in between. CDR1 is SEHNR, CDR2 FQNEAQ, per germline (reference sequence). This CDR3 has 14 residues. The DNA of the CDR3 is TGTGCCAGCAGCTTAGCTATGAAGCGGGAGACCCAGTACTTC. Protein: CASSLAMKRETQYF.

In this sample, this clonotype turned up a few times. This chain joins TRBV5-1 and TRBJ2-1, with 9 positions matching TRBD2. Germline V gene sequence: CDR1 SGHRS, CDR2 YFSETQ. With 0 bases clipped from V and 6 bases from J, the junction kept 16 bases outside the gene matches. CDR3 length: 19 residues. For the CDR3, the DNA is TGCGCCAGCAGCTTGGCCTTGTTCAGCGGGGGGCCTGGGACCAATGAGCAGTTCTTC. Translated: CASSLALFSGGPGTNEQFF.

A word on this clonotype: A much larger clonotype is one base distant, so this may be a read error. The chain recombines TRBV12-5 with TRBJ2-4, with D possibly TRBD1 on 5 matching bases. Germline V CDR1 and CDR2: LGHNT, FRNRAP. CDR3 size: 17 residues. Trimming cost V 0 bases and J 13 bases, with 25 bases left between them. In nucleotides, the CDR3 is TGTGCTAGTGGTTTGGTGGTCCAGGGAAGTTCCTACAATGAGCAGTACTTC. Protein: CASGLVVQGSSYNEQYF. Based on the CDR3 plus reference TRBV12-5 and TRBJ2-4, the full variable domain is DARVTQTPRHKVTEMGQEVTMRCQPILGHNTVFWYRQTMMQGLELLAYFRNRAPLDDSGMPKDRFSAEMPDATLATLKIQPSEPRDSAVYFCASGLVVQGSSYNEQYFGAGTRLSVL.

The V call is TRBV15, the J call TRBJ1-2; D is ambiguous. V dropped 11 bases and J dropped 5 bases, with 12 bases sitting between them. CDR3 length: 11 residues. CDR1 LNHNV and CDR2 YYDKDF come from the germline V gene (reference sequence). This CDR3 is CASKDLYGYTF. The CDR3 region has the DNA TGTGCCTCCAAGGACTTATATGGCTACACCTTC. The whole variable domain, filled in from reference TRBV15 and TRBJ1-2, reads DAMVIQNPRYQVTQFGKPVTLSCSQTLNHNVMYWYQQKSSQAPKLLFHYYDKDFNNEADTPDNFQSRRPNTSFCFLDIRSPGLGDTAMYLCASKDLYGYTFGSGTRLTVV.

The chain has TRBV6-5 and TRBJ2-3; D not certain. V lost 7 bases, J lost 4 bases, and 9 bases lay in between. In germline, CDR1 is MNHEY, CDR2 SVGAGI. This CDR3 contains 12 residues. In DNA, the CDR3 is TGTGCCAGCAAGTCACCCTCAGATACGCAGTATTTT. Translation gives CASKSPSDTQYF.

This clonotype was seen a single time. V usage is TRBV19 and J usage is TRBJ1-2; 10 nucleotides match TRBD1. The V gene's germline CDR1 is LNHDA and CDR2 SQIVND (reference sequence). The CDR3 has 14 residues. The V segment lost 1 base and the J segment 7 bases; nucleotides outside the gene matches: 3. CDR3 residues: CASSIAWDRGGYTF. CDR3 coding DNA: TGTGCCAGTAGTATAGCTTGGGACAGGGGTGGCTACACCTTC.

This clonotype was detected only a few times. This sequence joins TRBV27 and TRBJ2-5, with D perhaps TRBD1 (6 bases). The germline CDR1 and CDR2 sequences are MNHEY and SMNVEV (reference sequence). The CDR3 sequence is 14 residues long. V gave up 6 bases and J gave up 5 bases, with 16 bases separating them. The CDR3 region is CASSNINRDETQYF. The DNA of the CDR3 is TGTGCCAGCAGCAACATCAACAGGGACGAGACCCAGTACTTC.

The chain couples TRBV12-3 or TRBV12-4 to TRBJ2-1; 14 nucleotides line up with TRBD2. With V trimmed by 6 bases and J by 8 bases, 6 bases remained unmatched. The CDR3 is 15 residues long. CDR3 nucleotide sequence: TGTGCCAGCAGACTCGGGACTAGCGGGGGCCATGAGCAGTTCTTC. Amino acids: CASRLGTSGGHEQFF.

The chain combines TRBV4-1 with TRBJ2-7; D is possibly TRBD1 (6 bases). V dropped 4 bases and J dropped 2 bases, with 12 bases sitting between them. The CDR3 is 14 residues long. The V gene's germline CDR1 is MGHRA and CDR2 YSYEKL. CDR3 nucleotide sequence: TGCGCCAGCAGCCCGGGTGAGGGGGCCTACGAGCAGTACTTC. Translation: CASSPGEGAYEQYF.

The CDR3 DNA is TGTGCCAGCAGTTCTACGAGTAGCTCCTACAATGAGCAGTTCTTC. This gives the protein CASSSTSSSYNEQFF. V usage is TRBV12-3 or TRBV12-4 and J usage is TRBJ2-1, with D unresolved. Trimming cost V 4 bases and J 0 bases, with 10 bases left between them. The CDR3 runs to 15 residues.

This clonotype was found many times. V is TRBV28 and J is TRBJ1-2; no definite D call. The length of the CDR3 is 11 residues. Germline CDR1 reads MDHEN; CDR2 reads SYDVKM. CDR3 region: CGTGENYGYTF. The CDR3 bases are TGTGGCACCGGGGAGAACTATGGCTACACCTTC.

As concerns this clonotype: Since a much larger clone is just one base distant, this may be a read error. The chain couples TRBV20-1 to TRBJ1-2, with TRBD1 matching over 9 bases. With 4 bases clipped from V and 8 bases from J, the junction kept 14 bases outside the gene matches. The CDR3 is 15 amino acids. Germline V CDR1 and CDR2: DFQATT, SNEGSKA (reference sequence). The CDR3 DNA reads TGCAGTGCTAAAGTAGGGTACAGGGGGCAGCAAGGCTACACCTTC. It yields the protein CSAKVGYRGQQGYTF.

A few counts support this clonotype. The rearrangement joins TRBV30 to TRBJ2-3; D not resolved. Trimming stripped 6 bases from V and 2 bases from J, with 12 bases between. The CDR3 length is 13 residues. Germline CDR1 reads GTSNPN; CDR2 reads SVGIG (reference sequence). CDR3 sequence reads: CACSLESTDTQYF. CDR3 DNA sequence: TGTGCCTGCTCGCTAGAATCCACAGATACGCAGTATTTT.

This chain uses TRBV12-3 or TRBV12-4 with TRBJ2-1, with a possible D match to TRBD2 (6 bases). V lost 6 bases, J lost 2 bases, and 17 bases lay in between. This CDR3 has 16 residues. CDR3 nucleotide sequence: TGTGCCAGCAGCCCCGGGAGAATGGGCCCCTACAATGAGCAGTTCTTC. Its protein is CASSPGRMGPYNEQFF.